This is a list of T cell receptor beta chains from one sample in a study of T cells expressing NK-cell markers. TCRdb re-called the 5' RACE reads and gives one entry per CDR3 protein, without DNA. The ten most abundant clones cover about 10% of a sample with some 390,000 distinct CDR3 sequences. Material for sequencing was blood T cells: a sorted CD56 or NKG2C T cell subset, CD4+ or CD8+ T cells, or bulk PBMC T cells (not recorded which). These receptors were collected from a woman in her forties or fifties in good health. Both conserved end residues are part of each CDR3.

>TRBV24-1|TRBJ2-7
CATARSSSSYEQYF
>TRBV9|TRBJ2-3
CASSGEAGGPTDTQYF
>TRBV5-5|TRBJ1-5
CASSLSRSNQPQHF
>TRBV25-1|TRBJ1-1
CASSVGEATEAFF
>TRBV7-2|TRBJ2-5
CASSLLPISTQYF
>TRBV29-1|TRBJ2-1
CSVALLAVTYNEQFF
>TRBV15|TRBJ2-1
CATSREGELAVNEQFF
>TRBV20-1|TRBJ2-1
CSASWDRNEQFF
>TRBV11-2|TRBJ2-5
CASSLVFGTGKAQETQYF
>TRBV12-3/TRBV12-4|TRBJ2-3
CASSSGSSGKEDTQYF
>TRBV5-1|TRBJ1-4
CASSLGARGEKLFF
>TRBV6-6|TRBJ1-2
CASNLGGSGYTF
>TRBV29-1|TRBJ2-1
CSARPTRDPYNEQFF
>TRBV7-8|TRBJ2-5
CASRAGIGARETQYF
>TRBV5-1|TRBJ1-2
CASSLLRTGQYGYTF
>TRBV5-1|TRBJ1-4
CASTAAGATNEKLFF
>TRBV27|TRBJ2-1
CASRGLPSYNEQFF
>TRBV21-1|TRBJ2-2
CASSPVAKENTGELFF
>TRBV6-5|TRBJ1-3
CASQRGGSSGNTIYF
>TRBV11-1|TRBJ2-7
CASSLESGNGYEQYF
>TRBV15|TRBJ2-1
CATSPISQNEQFF
>TRBV24-1|TRBJ2-5
CATSDLAGPTETQYF
>TRBV30|TRBJ2-1
CAWSSRRLAFSYNEQFF
>TRBV5-1|TRBJ2-3
CASSPGSLGTDTQYF
>TRBV2|TRBJ1-4
CASSETDQLFF